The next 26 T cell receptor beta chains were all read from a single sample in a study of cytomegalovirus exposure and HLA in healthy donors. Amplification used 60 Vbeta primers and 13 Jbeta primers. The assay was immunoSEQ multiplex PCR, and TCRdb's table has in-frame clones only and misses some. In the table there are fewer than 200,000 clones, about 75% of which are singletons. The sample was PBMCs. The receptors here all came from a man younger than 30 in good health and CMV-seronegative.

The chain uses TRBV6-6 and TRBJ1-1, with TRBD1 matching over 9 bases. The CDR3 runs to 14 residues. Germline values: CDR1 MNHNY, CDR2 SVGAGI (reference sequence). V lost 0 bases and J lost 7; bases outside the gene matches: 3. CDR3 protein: CASSYSGQGNEAFF. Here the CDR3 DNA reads TGTGCCAGCAGTTACTCGGGACAGGGCAATGAAGCTTTCTTT.

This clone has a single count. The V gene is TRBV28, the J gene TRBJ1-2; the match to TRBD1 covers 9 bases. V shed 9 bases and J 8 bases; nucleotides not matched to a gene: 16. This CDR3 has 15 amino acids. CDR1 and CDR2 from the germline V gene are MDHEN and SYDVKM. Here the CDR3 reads CASGFGDRALKGYTF. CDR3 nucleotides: TGTGCCAGTGGATTCGGGGACAGGGCATTAAAGGGCTACACCTTC.

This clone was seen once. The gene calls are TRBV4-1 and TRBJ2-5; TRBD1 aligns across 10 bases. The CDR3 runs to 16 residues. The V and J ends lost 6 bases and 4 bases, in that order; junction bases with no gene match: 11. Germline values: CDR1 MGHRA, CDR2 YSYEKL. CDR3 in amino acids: CASSMDGTGVPETQYF. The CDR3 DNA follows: TGCGCCAGCAGTATGGACGGGACAGGGGTTCCAGAGACCCAGTACTTC.

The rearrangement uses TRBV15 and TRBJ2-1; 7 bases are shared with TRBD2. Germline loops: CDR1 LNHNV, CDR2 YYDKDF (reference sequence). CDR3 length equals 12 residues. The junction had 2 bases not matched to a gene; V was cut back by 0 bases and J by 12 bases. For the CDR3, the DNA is TGTGCCACCAGCAGAGATGGGGAGGGGCAGTTCTTC. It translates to CATSRDGEGQFF.

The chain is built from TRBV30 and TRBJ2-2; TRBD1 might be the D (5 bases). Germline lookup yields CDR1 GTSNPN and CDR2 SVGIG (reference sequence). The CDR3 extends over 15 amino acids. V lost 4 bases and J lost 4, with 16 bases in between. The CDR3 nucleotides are TGTGCCTGGAAGCTGCAGGGCCCCGGCACCGGGGAGCTGTTTTTT. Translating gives CAWKLQGPGTGELFF.

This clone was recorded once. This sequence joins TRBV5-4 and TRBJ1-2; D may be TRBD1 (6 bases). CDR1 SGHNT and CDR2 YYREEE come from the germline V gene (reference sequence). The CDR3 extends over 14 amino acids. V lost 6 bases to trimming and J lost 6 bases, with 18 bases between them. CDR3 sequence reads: CASTEQGYEDGYTF. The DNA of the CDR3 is TGTGCCAGCACCGAACAGGGCTACGAGGATGGCTACACCTTC. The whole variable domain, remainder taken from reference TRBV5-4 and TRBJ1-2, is ETGVTQSPTHLIKTRGQQVTLRCSSQSGHNTVSWYQQALGQGPQFIFQYYREEENGRGNFPPRFSGLQFPNYSSELNVNALELDDSALYLCASTEQGYEDGYTFGSGTRLTVV.

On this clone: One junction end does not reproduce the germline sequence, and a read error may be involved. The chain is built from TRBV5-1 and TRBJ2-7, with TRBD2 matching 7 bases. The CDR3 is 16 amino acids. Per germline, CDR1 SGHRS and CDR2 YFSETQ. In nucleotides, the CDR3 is TGCGCCGGCAGCTTGGCCACGAGGGAGGGCTCTTACGAGCAGTACTTC. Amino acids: CAGSLATREGSYEQYF. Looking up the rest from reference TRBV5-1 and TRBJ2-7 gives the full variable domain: KAGVTQTPRYLIKTRGQQVTLSCSPISGHRSVSWYQQTPGQGLQFLFEYFSETQRNKGNFPGRFSGRQFSNSRSEMNVSTLELGDSALYLCAGSLATREGSYEQYFGPGTRLTVT.

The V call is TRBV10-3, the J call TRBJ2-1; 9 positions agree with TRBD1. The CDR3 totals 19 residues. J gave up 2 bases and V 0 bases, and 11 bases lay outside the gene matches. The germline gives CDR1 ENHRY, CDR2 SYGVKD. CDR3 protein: CAISESWTGVPLTYNEQFF. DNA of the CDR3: TGTGCCATCAGTGAGTCGTGGACAGGGGTCCCCCTAACCTACAATGAGCAGTTCTTC.

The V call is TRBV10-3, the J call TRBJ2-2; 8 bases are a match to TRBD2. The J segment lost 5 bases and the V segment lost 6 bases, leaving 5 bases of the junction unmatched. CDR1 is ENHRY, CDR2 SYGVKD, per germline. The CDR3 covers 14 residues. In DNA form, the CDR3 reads TGTGCCATCAGGGTAGCGGGAACGACCGGGGAGCTGTTTTTT. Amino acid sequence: CAIRVAGTTGELFF.

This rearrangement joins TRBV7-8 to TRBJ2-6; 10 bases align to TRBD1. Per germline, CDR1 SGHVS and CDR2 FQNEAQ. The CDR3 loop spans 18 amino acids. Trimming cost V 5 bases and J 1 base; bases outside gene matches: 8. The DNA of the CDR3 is TGTGCCAGCAGCAGAAAGGGGACAGGGGTTTCTGGGGCCAACGTCCTGACTTTC. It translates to CASSRKGTGVSGANVLTF.

In nucleotides, the CDR3 is TGTGCCAGCAGTTTTACTAGCGGACCCTACGAGCAGTACTTC. Its protein product is CASSFTSGPYEQYF. The chain is built from TRBV28 and TRBJ2-7; TRBD2 matches at 8 bases. CDR3 length: 14 residues. Germline loops: CDR1 MDHEN, CDR2 SYDVKM. J gave up 2 bases and V 3 bases, and 3 bases lay outside the gene matches.

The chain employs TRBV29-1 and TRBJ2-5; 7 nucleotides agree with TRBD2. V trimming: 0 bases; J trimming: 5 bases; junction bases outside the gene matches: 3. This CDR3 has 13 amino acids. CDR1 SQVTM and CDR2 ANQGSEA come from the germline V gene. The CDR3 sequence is CSVEERERETQYF. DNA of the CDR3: TGCAGCGTTGAAGAGCGGGAGCGGGAGACCCAGTACTTC.

The CDR3 coding sequence is TGTGCCAGCAGCCACGGGACAGAAAAGACACAAGGCCCTGAAGCTTTCTTT. Its translation is CASSHGTEKTQGPEAFF. The V gene is TRBV5-4, the J gene TRBJ1-1; 7 nucleotides align to TRBD1. This CDR3 has 17 residues. Germline assignment: CDR1 SGHNT and CDR2 YYREEE (reference sequence). V gave up 4 bases and J gave up 6 bases; unmatched junction bases: 18.

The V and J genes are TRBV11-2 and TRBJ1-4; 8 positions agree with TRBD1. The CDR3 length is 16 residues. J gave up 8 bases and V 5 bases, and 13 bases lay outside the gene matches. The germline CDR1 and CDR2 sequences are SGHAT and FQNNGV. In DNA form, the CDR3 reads TGTGCCAGCAGCAAAGCCCCCAGGGGGCGGGGGGAAAAACTGTTTTTT. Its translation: CASSKAPRGRGEKLFF. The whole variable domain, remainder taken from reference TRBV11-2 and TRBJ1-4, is EAGVAQSPRYKIIEKRQSVAFWCNPISGHATLYWYQQILGQGPKLLIQFQNNGVVDDSQLPKDRFSAERLKGVDSTLKIQPAKLEDSAVYLCASSKAPRGRGEKLFFGSGTQLSVL.

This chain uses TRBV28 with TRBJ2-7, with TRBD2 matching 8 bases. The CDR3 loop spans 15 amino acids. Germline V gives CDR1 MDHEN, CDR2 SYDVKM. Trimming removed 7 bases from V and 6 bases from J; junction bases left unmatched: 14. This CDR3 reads CASTPSLAGSGEQYF. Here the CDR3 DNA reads TGTGCCAGCACCCCGAGTTTAGCGGGAAGCGGCGAGCAGTACTTC.

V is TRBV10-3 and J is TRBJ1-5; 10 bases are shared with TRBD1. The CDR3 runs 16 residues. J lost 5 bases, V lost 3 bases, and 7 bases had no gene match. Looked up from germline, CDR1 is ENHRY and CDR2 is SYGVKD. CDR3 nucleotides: TGTGCCATCAGTGACCAGTTGACAGGGGGCTATCAGCCCCAGCATTTT. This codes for CAISDQLTGGYQPQHF.

This CDR3 reads CASSHGLADPREQYF. The CDR3 DNA reads as TGCGCCAGCAGCCACGGTCTAGCGGACCCTCGGGAGCAGTACTTC. The chain employs TRBV4-3 and TRBJ2-7; 7 positions match TRBD2. CDR1 LGHNA and CDR2 YSLEER come from the germline V gene. CDR3 length: 15 amino acids. Losses at the gene ends were 3 bases for V and 7 bases for J; bases not matched to a gene: 12.

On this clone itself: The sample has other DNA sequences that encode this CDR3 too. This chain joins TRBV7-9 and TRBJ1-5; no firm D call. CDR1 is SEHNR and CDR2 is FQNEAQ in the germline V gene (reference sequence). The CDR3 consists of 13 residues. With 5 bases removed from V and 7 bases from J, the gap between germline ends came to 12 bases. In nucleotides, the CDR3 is TGTGCCAGCAGCCGCACGGGGAAACAGCCCCAGCATTTT. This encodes CASSRTGKQPQHF.

The CDR3 region has the DNA TGTGCCAGCAGTTCGCTAGCGGGAGGGCCTCGGGAGCAGTACTTC. Translated: CASSSLAGGPREQYF. This chain links TRBV27 with TRBJ2-7, with 12 nucleotides matching TRBD2. Trimming removed 4 bases from V and 7 bases from J; junction bases left unmatched: 8. The germline V gene has CDR1 MNHEY and CDR2 SMNVEV (reference sequence). This CDR3 spans 15 amino acids.

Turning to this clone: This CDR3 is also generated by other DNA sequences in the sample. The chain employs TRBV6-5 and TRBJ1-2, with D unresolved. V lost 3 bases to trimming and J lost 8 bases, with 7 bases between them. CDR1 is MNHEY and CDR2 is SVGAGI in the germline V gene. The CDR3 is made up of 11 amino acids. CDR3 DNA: TGTGCCAGCAGTTATTACGGGGGCTACACCTTC. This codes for CASSYYGGYTF.

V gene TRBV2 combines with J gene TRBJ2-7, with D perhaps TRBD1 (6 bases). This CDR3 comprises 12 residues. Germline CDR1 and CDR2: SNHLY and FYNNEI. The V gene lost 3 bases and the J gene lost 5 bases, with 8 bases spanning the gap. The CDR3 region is CASSDRGNEQYF. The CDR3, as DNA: TGTGCCAGCAGTGACAGGGGTAACGAGCAGTACTTC. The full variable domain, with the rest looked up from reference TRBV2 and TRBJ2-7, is EPEVTQTPSHQVTQMGQEVILRCVPISNHLYFYWYRQILGQKVEFLVSFYNNEISEKSEIFDDQFSVERPDGSNFTLKIRSTKLEDSAMYFCASSDRGNEQYFGPGTRLTVT.

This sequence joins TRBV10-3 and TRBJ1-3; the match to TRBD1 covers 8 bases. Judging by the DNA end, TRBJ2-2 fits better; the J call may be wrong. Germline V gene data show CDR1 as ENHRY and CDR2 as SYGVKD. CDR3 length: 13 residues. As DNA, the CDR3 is TGTGCCATCAGCAGGGGGCTGGACGGGGAGCTGTTTTTT. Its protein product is CAISRGLDGELFF.

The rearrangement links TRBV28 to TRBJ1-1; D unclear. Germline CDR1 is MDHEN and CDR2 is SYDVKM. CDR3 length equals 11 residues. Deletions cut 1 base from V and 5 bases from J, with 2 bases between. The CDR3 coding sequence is TGTGCCAGCAGTTTATCTACTGAAGCTTTCTTT. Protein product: CASSLSTEAFF. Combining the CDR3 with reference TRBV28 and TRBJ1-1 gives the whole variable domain DVKVTQSSRYLVKRTGEKVFLECVQDMDHENMFWYRQDPGLGLRLIYFSYDVKMKEKGDIPEGYSVSREKKERFSLILESASTNQTSMYLCASSLSTEAFFGQGTRLTVV.

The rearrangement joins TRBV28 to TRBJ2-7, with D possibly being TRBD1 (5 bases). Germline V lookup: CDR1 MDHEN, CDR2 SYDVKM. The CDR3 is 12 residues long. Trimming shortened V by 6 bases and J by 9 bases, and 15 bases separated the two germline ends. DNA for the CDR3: TGTGCCAGCAGCTTTCAGGGTCCGGGGCAGTACTTC. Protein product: CASSFQGPGQYF.

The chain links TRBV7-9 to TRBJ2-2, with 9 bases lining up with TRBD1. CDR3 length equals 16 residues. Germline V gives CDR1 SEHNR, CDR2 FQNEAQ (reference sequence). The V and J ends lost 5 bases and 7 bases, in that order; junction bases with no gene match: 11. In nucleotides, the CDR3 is TGTGCCAGCAGCCCAATCGGGGACAGGGCGATCGGGGAGCTGTTTTTT. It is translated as CASSPIGDRAIGELFF.

The CDR3 sequence is CASSSEPTGSYEQYF. CDR3 in DNA: TGTGCCAGCAGCTCTGAACCAACCGGGTCCTACGAGCAGTACTTC. The chain has TRBV7-2 and TRBJ2-7; D call uncertain. V lost 4 bases and J lost 1, with 14 bases in between. Germline V gene sequence: CDR1 SGHTA, CDR2 FQGNSA. This CDR3 is 15 amino acids long.